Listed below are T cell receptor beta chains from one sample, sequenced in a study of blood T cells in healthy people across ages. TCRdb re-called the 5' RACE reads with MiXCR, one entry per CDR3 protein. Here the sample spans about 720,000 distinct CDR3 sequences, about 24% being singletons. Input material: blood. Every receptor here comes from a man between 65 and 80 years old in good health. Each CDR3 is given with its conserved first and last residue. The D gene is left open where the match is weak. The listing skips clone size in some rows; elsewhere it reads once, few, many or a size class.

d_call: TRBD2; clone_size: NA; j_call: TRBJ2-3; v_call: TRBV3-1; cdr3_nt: TGTGCCAGCAGCCAGCAACCTCTAGCGGGAGGCTCAGATACGCAGTATTTT; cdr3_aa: CASSQQPLAGGSDTQYF
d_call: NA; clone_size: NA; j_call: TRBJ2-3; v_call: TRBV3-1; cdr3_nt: TGTGCCAGCAGTCAACCCCTCGCAGATACCCAGTATTTT; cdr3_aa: CASSQPLADTQYF
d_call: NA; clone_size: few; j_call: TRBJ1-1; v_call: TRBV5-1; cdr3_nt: TGCGCCAGCAGCTTTTCTAGGGAGGACACTGAAGCTTTCTTT; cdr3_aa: CASSFSREDTEAFF
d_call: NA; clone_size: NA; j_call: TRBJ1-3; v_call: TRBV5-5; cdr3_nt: TGTGCCAGCAGCTATGGGGCCGCTCACGGCGGAAACACCATATATTTT; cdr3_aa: CASSYGAAHGGNTIYF
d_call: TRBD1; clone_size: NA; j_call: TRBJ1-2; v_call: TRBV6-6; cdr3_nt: TGTGCCAGCAGTGACCGGGACAGGGTAGGATCTAACTATGGCTACACCTTC; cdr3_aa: CASSDRDRVGSNYGYTF
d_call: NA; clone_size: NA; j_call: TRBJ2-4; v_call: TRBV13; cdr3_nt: TGTGCCAGCAGCTTCTTAGGGGCTGAAAACATTCAGTACTTC; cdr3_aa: CASSFLGAENIQYF
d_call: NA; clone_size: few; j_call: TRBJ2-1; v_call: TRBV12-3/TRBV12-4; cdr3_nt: TGTGCCAGCAGTCCCCCCCCACTAGGTGATGAGCAGTTCTTC; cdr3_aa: CASSPPPLGDEQFF
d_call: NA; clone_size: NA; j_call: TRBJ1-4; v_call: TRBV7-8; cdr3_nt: TGTGCCAGCAGCCAGGCCACGTTTAGTGAAAAACTGTTTTTT; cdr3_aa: CASSQATFSEKLFF
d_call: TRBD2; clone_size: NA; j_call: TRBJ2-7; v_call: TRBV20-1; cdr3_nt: TGCAGTGCTCAGGCGTGGACTAGCGGGCGTTACGAGCAGTACTTC; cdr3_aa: CSAQAWTSGRYEQYF
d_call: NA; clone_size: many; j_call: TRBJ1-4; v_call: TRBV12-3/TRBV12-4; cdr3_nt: TGTGCCAGCAGTTCAGGGGATGCAACTAATGAAAAACTGTTTTTT; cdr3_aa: CASSSGDATNEKLFF
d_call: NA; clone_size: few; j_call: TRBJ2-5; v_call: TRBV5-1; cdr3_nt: TGCGCCAGCAGTCTCCAGGACGTCCAAGAGACCCAGTACTTC; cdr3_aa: CASSLQDVQETQYF
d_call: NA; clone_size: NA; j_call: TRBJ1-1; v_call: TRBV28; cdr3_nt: TGTGCCAGCAGTTCGGGGGGCGCGAATACTGAAGCTTTCTTT; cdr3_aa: CASSSGGANTEAFF
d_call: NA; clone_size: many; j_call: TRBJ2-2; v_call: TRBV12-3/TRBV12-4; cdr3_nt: TGTGCCAGCAGCCCGCTAGGGACCGGGGAGCTGTTTTTT; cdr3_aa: CASSPLGTGELFF
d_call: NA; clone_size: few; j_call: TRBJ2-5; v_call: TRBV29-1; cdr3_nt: TGCAGCGTTGGTTCAGAGACCCAGTACTTC; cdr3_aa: CSVGSETQYF
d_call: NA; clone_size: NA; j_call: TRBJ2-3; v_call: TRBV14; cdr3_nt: TGTGCCAGCAGCCAAATTAGGGGACCAGATACGCAGTATTTT; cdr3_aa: CASSQIRGPDTQYF
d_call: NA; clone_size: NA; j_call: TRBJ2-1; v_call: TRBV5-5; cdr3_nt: TGTGCCAGCAGCTTGTCACCGACAGTGGGCAATGAGCAGTTCTTC; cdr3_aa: CASSLSPTVGNEQFF